These 31 T cell receptor beta chains were all obtained from the same sample, sequenced in a study of shared clonotypes between healthy human individuals. TCRdb's copy holds only in-frame clones and misses some; the assay was immunoSEQ multiplex PCR. The top ten hold about 0.34% of the sample, which has roughly 1.4 million clones, less than 99% seen once. Sequenced material: naive CD4+ T cells sorted from blood. Subset indicated: CD45RA+ positively selected. The receptors were sampled from a man aged 25-45 years in good health.

This chain links TRBV18 with TRBJ2-4; the D gene is possibly TRBD2 (5 bases). Germline CDR1 is KGHSH and CDR2 is LQKENI. Trimming took off 1 base at V and 5 bases at J, with 21 bases between the two ends. This CDR3 has 18 residues. The CDR3, as DNA: TGTGCCAGCTCACCACTCCCCGTGAGCCAAAAGGGAGAAAACATTCAGTACTTC. Encoded protein: CASSPLPVSQKGENIQYF. The whole variable domain, remainder taken from reference TRBV18 and TRBJ2-4, is NAGVMQNPRHLVRRRGQEARLRCSPMKGHSHVYWYRQLPEEGLKFMVYLQKENIIDESGMPKERFSAEFPKEGPSILRIQQVVRGDSAAYFCASSPLPVSQKGENIQYFGAGTRLSVL.

This chain connects TRBV7-2 to TRBJ2-1, with 10 positions matching TRBD2. This CDR3 has 13 residues. The V gene end was trimmed by 1 base and the J gene end by 12 bases; junction bases not matched to a gene: 3. CDR1 is SGHTA and CDR2 is FQGNSA in the germline V gene. The CDR3 is CASSLGLAGVQFF. The CDR3 coding sequence is TGTGCCAGCAGCTTAGGGCTAGCGGGAGTGCAGTTCTTC. Full variable domain (missing parts from reference TRBV7-2 and TRBJ2-1): GAGVSQSPSNKVTEKGKDVELRCDPISGHTALYWYRQSLGQGLEFLIYFQGNSAPDKSGLPSDRFSAERTGGSVSTLTIQRTQQEDSAVYLCASSLGLAGVQFFGPGTRLTVL.

The rearrangement joins TRBV6-6 to TRBJ1-2; no reliable D call. The germline V and J ends were trimmed by 8 bases and 5 bases, with 18 bases remaining between them. The CDR3 sequence is 14 residues long. Germline V gene data show CDR1 as MNHNY and CDR2 as SVGAGI (reference sequence). The DNA of the CDR3 is TGTGCCAGCCGCCGAGAGACCGGTACTTATGGCTACACCTTC. Translating gives CASRRETGTYGYTF.

V and J are TRBV7-6 and TRBJ2-7; 7 nucleotides match TRBD1. Per the germline V gene, CDR1 is SGHVS and CDR2 is FNYEAQ. The J segment lost 0 bases and the V segment lost 5 bases, leaving 7 bases of the junction unmatched. The CDR3 consists of 15 residues. The CDR3 nucleotides are TGTGCCAGCAGCCAGCCCGGACAGGACTCCTACGAGCAGTACTTC. It encodes CASSQPGQDSYEQYF.

The chain couples TRBV11-2 to TRBJ1-3, with D unresolved. Trimming cost V 2 bases and J 1 base, with 15 bases left between them. The V gene's germline CDR1 is SGHAT and CDR2 FQNNGV. This CDR3 has 17 amino acids. In nucleotides, the CDR3 is TGTGCCAGCAGCTTAACCCAACTCTTGGGGTCTGGAAACACCATATATTTT. Translating gives CASSLTQLLGSGNTIYF.

This chain links TRBV7-9 with TRBJ1-2; TRBD1 is a possible D gene (5 bases). The CDR3 spans 13 residues. CDR1 is SEHNR and CDR2 is FQNEAQ in the germline V gene (reference sequence). V shed 4 bases and J shed 6 bases, with 12 bases lying between them. CDR3 bases: TGTGCCAGCAGCTCGGGACTCACGGATGGCTACACCTTC. It is translated as CASSSGLTDGYTF.

Regarding this clone: Other DNA sequences in this sample translate to the same CDR3. The CDR3 coding sequence is TGCGCCAGCAGCTTGGTTCCGGGGAACACTGAAGCTTTCTTT. This encodes CASSLVPGNTEAFF. The V and J genes are TRBV5-1 and TRBJ1-1; D remains unclear. The CDR3 runs to 14 residues. V was trimmed by 0 bases and J by 1 base, leaving 7 bases between them. Germline CDR1 is SGHRS and CDR2 is YFSETQ.

This sequence joins TRBV19 and TRBJ1-2; D not certain. Deletions cut 1 base from V and 0 bases from J, with 15 bases between. The CDR3 runs to 17 residues. Germline V lookup: CDR1 LNHDA, CDR2 SQIVND (reference sequence). The CDR3 sequence is CASSIGLASASNYGYTF. Here the CDR3 DNA reads TGTGCCAGTAGTATAGGGCTCGCCAGCGCCTCTAACTATGGCTACACCTTC.

V and J are TRBV7-9 and TRBJ2-7; perhaps TRBD2 as D (5 bases). The germline V gene has CDR1 SEHNR and CDR2 FQNEAQ (reference sequence). The CDR3 contains 13 residues. Between the trimmed V and J ends, which lost 5 bases and 8 bases, there was a span of 16 bases. CDR3 in amino acids: CASSLETRAKQYF. Written as DNA, the CDR3 is TGTGCCAGCAGCCTGGAAACTAGGGCAAAGCAGTACTTC.

This rearrangement joins TRBV6-5 to TRBJ2-3; 12 bases are a match to TRBD2. The CDR3 runs 15 residues. Germline V gene sequence: CDR1 MNHEY, CDR2 SVGAGI. The junction had 5 bases not matched to a gene; V was cut back by 6 bases and J by 4 bases. For the CDR3, the DNA is TGTGCCAGCAGCCCACTAGCGGGAGGATCAGATACGCAGTATTTT. Protein sequence: CASSPLAGGSDTQYF.

The chain carries TRBV4-3 and TRBJ1-1; no clear D. Per the germline V gene, CDR1 is LGHNA and CDR2 is YSLEER. V was cut by 0 bases and J by 2 bases, with 7 bases left in between. This CDR3 has 14 amino acids. CDR3 amino acids: CASSQDWVNTEAFF. As DNA, the CDR3 is TGCGCCAGCAGCCAAGATTGGGTTAACACTGAAGCTTTCTTT.

Remarks on this clone: Other DNA sequences from this sample encode an identical CDR3 as well. This chain links TRBV28 with TRBJ1-5; D unclear. V was clipped by 2 bases and J by 0 bases, with 5 bases between them. Germline lookup yields CDR1 MDHEN and CDR2 SYDVKM. This CDR3 region has 14 residues. The CDR3 protein is CASSLDNSNQPQHF. In DNA, the CDR3 is TGTGCCAGCAGTTTAGATAATAGCAATCAGCCCCAGCATTTT.

This chain connects TRBV25-1 to TRBJ2-7; D possibly matches TRBD1 or TRBD2 (5 bases each). CDR3 length: 14 amino acids. Germline CDR1 is MGHDK and CDR2 is SYGVNS. V lost 1 base to trimming and J lost 6 bases, with 13 bases between them. The chain's CDR3 is CASSELALGVEQYF. CDR3 DNA sequence: TGTGCCAGCAGTGAATTAGCCCTGGGGGTCGAGCAGTACTTC.

V is TRBV25-1 and J is TRBJ1-3; D is uncertain. Trimming took off 4 bases at V and 6 bases at J, with 16 bases between the two ends. Germline V gene lookup returns CDR1 MGHDK and CDR2 SYGVNS. CDR3 size: 15 residues. The CDR3 protein is CASSAPPPLLNTIYF. CDR3 nucleotides: TGTGCCAGCAGTGCTCCACCGCCACTCCTAAACACCATATATTTT.

This chain connects TRBV5-8 to TRBJ2-7; weak D call: TRBD1 (6 bases). The V end lost 1 base, the J end lost 2 bases, and 10 bases lay between the germline ends. Germline loops: CDR1 SGHTS, CDR2 YDEGEE. CDR3 length: 14 residues. CDR3 coding DNA: TGTGCCAGCAGCTTGCTCCGGACAGCCTACGAGCAGTACTTC. It is translated as CASSLLRTAYEQYF.

The V and J genes are TRBV18 and TRBJ2-2, with TRBD2 identical over 10 bases. The CDR3 length is 16 residues. The ends lost 2 bases at V and 7 bases at J; junction bases unmatched: 7. Germline loops: CDR1 KGHSH, CDR2 LQKENI. For the CDR3, the DNA is TGTGCCAGCTCACCAGGGACTAGCGCGATCGGCGGGGAGCTGTTTTTT. It specifies CASSPGTSAIGGELFF.

The chain combines TRBV4-1 with TRBJ1-1; the D is unclear. Trimming took off 0 bases at V and 1 base at J, with 9 bases between the two ends. Germline V gene data show CDR1 as MGHRA and CDR2 as YSYEKL. The CDR3 has 15 amino acids. CDR3 sequence reads: CASSQDRRSNTEAFF. CDR3 bases: TGCGCCAGCAGCCAAGACAGGAGATCGAACACTGAAGCTTTCTTT.

The V call is TRBV5-6, the J call TRBJ2-7; possible D gene TRBD2, 7 bases. The germline gives CDR1 SGHDT, CDR2 YYEEEE. The CDR3 has 14 residues. V lost 0 bases, J lost 5 bases, and 12 bases lay in between. In DNA form, the CDR3 reads TGTGCCAGCAGCTTGGCGGGGGGCGTCGACGAGCAGTACTTC. It yields the protein CASSLAGGVDEQYF.

The chain couples TRBV6-5 to TRBJ1-5; TRBD1 agrees at 7 bases. Germline-derived CDR1 and CDR2 are MNHEY and SVGAGI. The CDR3 runs to 15 residues. V was clipped by 8 bases and J by 9 bases; unmatched bases: 16. In DNA form, the CDR3 reads TGTGCCAGCTCAGGCGCACAGGGGCCGACATGGCCCCAGCATTTT. Translated, it gives CASSGAQGPTWPQHF.

The chain has TRBV7-2 and TRBJ2-3; D is ambiguous. The CDR3 spans 13 residues. V shed 1 base and J shed 6 bases, with 8 bases lying between them. The germline V gene has CDR1 SGHTA and CDR2 FQGNSA. The CDR3 DNA reads as TGTGCCAGCAGCTTAGAAAGGGTGGATACGCAGTATTTT. Its translation: CASSLERVDTQYF.

V is TRBV19 and J is TRBJ2-3, with D uncertain. CDR3 length: 15 amino acids. Germline loops: CDR1 LNHDA, CDR2 SQIVND (reference sequence). The V end was cut by 1 base, the J end by 0 bases, with 8 bases between. The CDR3, as DNA: TGTGCCAGTAGTATAGTTACCGGTAGCACAGATACGCAGTATTTT. Its protein is CASSIVTGSTDTQYF.

The chain uses TRBV2 and TRBJ1-5, with D unclear. There are 13 residues in the CDR3. The germline V and J ends were trimmed by 8 bases and 0 bases, with 8 bases remaining between them. CDR1 and CDR2 from the germline V gene are SNHLY and FYNNEI. The DNA for the CDR3 is TGTGCCAGCGGGTCCTATAGCAATCAGCCCCAGCATTTT. Translating gives CASGSYSNQPQHF.

V is TRBV6-1 and J is TRBJ2-3; the D is unclear. Trimming left V 3 bases short and J 6 bases short, with 10 bases between. This CDR3 is 13 amino acids long. Germline CDR1 is MNHNS and CDR2 is SASEGT. CDR3 loop: CASSDGVRDTQYF. CDR3 nucleotide sequence: TGTGCCAGCAGTGACGGTGTGAGGGATACGCAGTATTTT.

The chain couples TRBV28 to TRBJ2-7; D is undetermined. CDR3 length equals 14 residues. The V and J ends lost 4 bases and 2 bases respectively, with 12 bases between them. Germline CDR1 reads MDHEN; CDR2 reads SYDVKM. In DNA form, the CDR3 reads TGTGCCAGCAGTTCCCTTCGGGCGCCCTACGAGCAGTACTTC. Translation: CASSSLRAPYEQYF.

The chain employs TRBV29-1 and TRBJ1-1; no clear D. This CDR3 contains 14 residues. CDR1 and CDR2 (germline): SQVTM, ANQGSEA. V lost 4 bases, J lost 2 bases, and 14 bases lay in between. The CDR3 protein is CSVVLRTANTEAFF. In nucleotides, the CDR3 is TGCAGCGTTGTCCTAAGAACAGCCAACACTGAAGCTTTCTTT. The full variable domain, rest sourced from reference TRBV29-1 and TRBJ1-1, is SAVISQKPSRDICQRGTSLTIQCQVDSQVTMMFWYRQQPGQSLTLIATANQGSEATYESGFVIDKFPISRPNLTFSTLTVSNMSPEDSSIYLCSVVLRTANTEAFFGQGTRLTVV.

This chain uses TRBV6-1 with TRBJ2-7, with D perhaps matching TRBD2 (5 bases). The CDR3 is 14 amino acids. Looked up from germline, CDR1 is MNHNS and CDR2 is SASEGT. V shed 8 bases and J shed 6 bases, with 20 bases lying between them. The CDR3 loop is CASSRTGNPAEQYF. The CDR3 nucleotides are TGTGCCAGCTCTCGGACTGGGAACCCAGCCGAGCAGTACTTC.

The chain joins TRBV25-1 to TRBJ2-5, with 12 nucleotides matching TRBD2. The CDR3 contains 17 residues. V lost 6 bases and J lost 5; bases outside the gene matches: 13. Germline CDR1 reads MGHDK; CDR2 reads SYGVNS. The CDR3 DNA is TGTGCCAGCAGCATTGCCCGGCTAGCGGGAGGGCGGGAGACCCAGTACTTC. The encoded protein is CASSIARLAGGRETQYF.

This clone has a single count. The chain carries TRBV5-6 and TRBJ1-2; the D is unclear. V shed 1 base and J shed 6 bases, with 13 bases lying between them. CDR1 and CDR2 from the germline V gene are SGHDT and YYEEEE. The CDR3 is made up of 14 amino acids. CDR3 sequence: CASSLPRPKDGYTF. The CDR3 nucleotides are TGTGCCAGCAGCTTGCCTCGCCCAAAAGATGGCTACACCTTC.

The sample holds one count of this clone. The CDR3 region is CASSTSGHGELFF. The CDR3 DNA reads TGTGCCAGTAGTACTAGCGGGCACGGGGAGCTGTTTTTT. The rearrangement uses TRBV19 and TRBJ2-2, with 8 bases matching TRBD2. CDR1 is LNHDA and CDR2 is SQIVND in the germline V gene (reference sequence). V shed 4 bases, J shed 7 bases, and the junction held 2 bases outside the gene matches. The length of the CDR3 is 13 residues.

On this clone itself: Other DNA sequences in this specimen translate into the identical CDR3. The rearrangement links TRBV2 to TRBJ2-2, with D unresolved. The CDR3 runs to 12 residues. The germline V gene has CDR1 SNHLY and CDR2 FYNNEI. V was shortened by 6 bases and J by 2 bases, with 4 bases between the two germline ends. CDR3 in amino acids: CASRLNTGELFF. The CDR3 DNA follows: TGTGCCAGCAGGTTAAACACCGGGGAGCTGTTTTTT.

Of note for this clone: Other DNA sequences from this sample encode an identical CDR3 as well. The J gene is TRBJ2-1, the V gene TRBV5-1; 7 bases align to TRBD2. CDR3 length: 15 amino acids. The V gene end was trimmed by 0 bases and the J gene end by 2 bases; junction bases not matched to a gene: 2. Germline V gene lookup returns CDR1 SGHRS and CDR2 YFSETQ. The DNA for the CDR3 is TGCGCCAGCAGCTTGGTAGCGGGCGCCTACAATGAGCAGTTCTTC. Protein sequence: CASSLVAGAYNEQFF.